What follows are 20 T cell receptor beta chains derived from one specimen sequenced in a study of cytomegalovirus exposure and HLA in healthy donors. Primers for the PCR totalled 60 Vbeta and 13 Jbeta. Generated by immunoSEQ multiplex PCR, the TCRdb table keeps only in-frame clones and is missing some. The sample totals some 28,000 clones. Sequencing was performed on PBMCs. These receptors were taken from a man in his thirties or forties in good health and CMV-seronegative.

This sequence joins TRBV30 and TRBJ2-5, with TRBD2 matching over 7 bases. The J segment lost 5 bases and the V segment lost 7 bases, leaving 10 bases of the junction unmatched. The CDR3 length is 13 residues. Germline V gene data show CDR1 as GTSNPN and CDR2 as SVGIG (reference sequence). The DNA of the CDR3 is TGTGCCTACTCTTCTAGCGGTCGGGAGACCCAGTACTTC. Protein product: CAYSSSGRETQYF.

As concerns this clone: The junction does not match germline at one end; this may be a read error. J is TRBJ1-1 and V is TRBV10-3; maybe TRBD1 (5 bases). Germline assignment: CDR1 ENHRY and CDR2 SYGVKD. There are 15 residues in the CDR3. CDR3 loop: CAIGESTAMNTEAFF. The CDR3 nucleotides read TGTGCCATCGGTGAGTCGACAGCGATGAACACTGAAGCTTTCTTT.

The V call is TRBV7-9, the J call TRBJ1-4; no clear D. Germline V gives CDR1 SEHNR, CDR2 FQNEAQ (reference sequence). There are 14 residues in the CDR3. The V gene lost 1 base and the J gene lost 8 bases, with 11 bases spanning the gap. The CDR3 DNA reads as TGTGCCAGCAGCTTAGGCCAGAATTCAGAAAAACTGTTTTTT. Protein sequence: CASSLGQNSEKLFF.

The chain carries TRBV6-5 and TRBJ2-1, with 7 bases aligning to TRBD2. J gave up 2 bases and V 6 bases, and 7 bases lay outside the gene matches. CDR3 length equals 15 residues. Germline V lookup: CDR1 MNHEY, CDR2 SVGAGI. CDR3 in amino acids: CASSFSGLAYNEQFF. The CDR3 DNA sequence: TGTGCCAGCAGCTTTAGCGGGCTGGCCTACAATGAGCAGTTCTTC.

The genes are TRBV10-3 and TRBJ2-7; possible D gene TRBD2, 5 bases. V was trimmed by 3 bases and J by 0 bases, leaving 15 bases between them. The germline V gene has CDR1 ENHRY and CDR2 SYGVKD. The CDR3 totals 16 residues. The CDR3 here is CAISDSGLTVSYEQYF. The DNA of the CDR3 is TGTGCCATCAGTGACTCTGGACTGACGGTCTCCTACGAGCAGTACTTC.

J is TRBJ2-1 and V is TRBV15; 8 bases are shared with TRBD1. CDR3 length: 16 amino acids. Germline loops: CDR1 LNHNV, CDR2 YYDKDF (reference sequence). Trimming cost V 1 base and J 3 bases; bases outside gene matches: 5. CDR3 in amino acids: CATSRVLGQVYNEQFF. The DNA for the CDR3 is TGTGCCACCAGCAGAGTCTTGGGACAGGTCTACAATGAGCAGTTCTTC.

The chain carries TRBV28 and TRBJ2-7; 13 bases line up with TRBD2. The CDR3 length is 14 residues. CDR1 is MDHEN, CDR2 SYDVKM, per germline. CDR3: CASSLGTSGMVPAV. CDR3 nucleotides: TGTGCCAGCAGTTTAGGGACTAGCGGGATGGTTCCGGCGGTC.

The CDR3 reads CASSTPQAGGGEQYF. CDR3 coding DNA: TGTGCCAGTAGTACCCCACAGGCCGGGGGAGGCGAGCAGTACTTC. The chain has TRBV19 and TRBJ2-5; weak D call: TRBD2 (6 bases). The J call is doubtful: the DNA matches TRBJ2-7 better. The length of the CDR3 is 15 residues. Per the germline V gene, CDR1 is LNHDA and CDR2 is SQIVND (reference sequence).

This chain's CDR3 is CSVEVGTGGPYEQYF. The DNA of the CDR3 is TGCAGCGTTGAGGTAGGTACAGGGGGTCCCTACGAGCAGTACTTC. The chain links TRBV29-1 to TRBJ2-5; 8 bases fit TRBD1. The better agreement between TRBJ2-7 and the DNA end casts doubt on the J call. This CDR3 is 15 amino acids long. Germline V gives CDR1 SQVTM, CDR2 ANQGSEA.

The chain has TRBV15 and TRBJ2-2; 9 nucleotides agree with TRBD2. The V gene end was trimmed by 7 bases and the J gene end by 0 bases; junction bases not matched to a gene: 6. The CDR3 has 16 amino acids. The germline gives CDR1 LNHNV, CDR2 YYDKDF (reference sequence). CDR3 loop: CATKTSGAPNTGELFF. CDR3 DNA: TGTGCCACCAAGACTAGCGGAGCCCCGAACACCGGGGAGCTGTTTTTT.

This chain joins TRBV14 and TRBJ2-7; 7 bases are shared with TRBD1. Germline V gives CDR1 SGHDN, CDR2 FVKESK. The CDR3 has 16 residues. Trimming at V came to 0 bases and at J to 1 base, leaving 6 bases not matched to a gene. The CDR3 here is CASSQELGTVSYEQYF. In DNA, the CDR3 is TGTGCCAGCAGCCAAGAATTAGGGACAGTATCCTACGAGCAGTACTTC.

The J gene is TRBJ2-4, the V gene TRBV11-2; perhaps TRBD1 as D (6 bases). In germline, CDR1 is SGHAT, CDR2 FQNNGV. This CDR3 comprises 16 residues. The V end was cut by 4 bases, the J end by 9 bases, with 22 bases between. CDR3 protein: CASSSPSVGPTGIQYF. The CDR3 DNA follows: TGTGCCAGCAGCTCCCCAAGCGTGGGGCCGACAGGCATTCAGTACTTC.

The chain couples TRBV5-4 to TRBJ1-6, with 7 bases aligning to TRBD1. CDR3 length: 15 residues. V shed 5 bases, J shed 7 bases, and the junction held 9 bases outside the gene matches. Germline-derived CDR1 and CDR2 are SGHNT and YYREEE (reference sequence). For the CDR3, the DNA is TGTGCCAGCAGACAGACAGGGCACGGGAATTCACCCCTCCACTTT. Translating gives CASRQTGHGNSPLHF.

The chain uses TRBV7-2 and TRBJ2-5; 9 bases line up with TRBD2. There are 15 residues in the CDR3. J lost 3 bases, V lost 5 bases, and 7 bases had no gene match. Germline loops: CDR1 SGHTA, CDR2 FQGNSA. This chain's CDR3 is CASSVRLAGEETQYF. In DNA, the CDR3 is TGTGCCAGCAGCGTCCGTTTAGCGGGGGAAGAGACCCAGTACTTC.

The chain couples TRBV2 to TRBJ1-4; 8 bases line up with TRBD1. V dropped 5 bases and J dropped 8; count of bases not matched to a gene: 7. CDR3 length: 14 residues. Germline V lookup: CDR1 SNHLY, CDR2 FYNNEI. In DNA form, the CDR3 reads TGTGCCAGCAGTAGGACAGGGACACTGGAAAAACTGTTTTTT. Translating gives CASSRTGTLEKLFF. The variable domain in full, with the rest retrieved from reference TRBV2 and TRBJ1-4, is EPEVTQTPSHQVTQMGQEVILRCVPISNHLYFYWYRQILGQKVEFLVSFYNNEISEKSEIFDDQFSVERPDGSNFTLKIRSTKLEDSAMYFCASSRTGTLEKLFFGSGTQLSVL.

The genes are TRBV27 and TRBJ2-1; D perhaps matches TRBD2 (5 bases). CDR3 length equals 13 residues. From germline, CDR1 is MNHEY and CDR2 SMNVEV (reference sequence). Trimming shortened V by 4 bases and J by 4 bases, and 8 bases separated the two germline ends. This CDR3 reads CASSYRGYNEQFF. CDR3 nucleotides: TGTGCCAGCAGTTACCGGGGATACAATGAGCAGTTCTTC.

The CDR3 region has the DNA TGTGCCAGCAGTCGATCCCCAGGGGATCTGAACACTGAAGCTTTCTTT. It yields the protein CASSRSPGDLNTEAFF. The chain combines TRBV7-9 with TRBJ1-1; D possibly corresponds to TRBD1 (6 bases). Deletions cut 6 bases from V and 0 bases from J, with 17 bases between. CDR1 SEHNR and CDR2 FQNEAQ come from the germline V gene (reference sequence). The CDR3 totals 16 residues.

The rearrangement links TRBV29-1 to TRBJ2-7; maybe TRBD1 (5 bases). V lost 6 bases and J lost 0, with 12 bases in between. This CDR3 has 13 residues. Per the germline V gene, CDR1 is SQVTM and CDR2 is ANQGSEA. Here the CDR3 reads CSVTLQVSYEQYF. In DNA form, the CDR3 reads TGCAGCGTAACCCTACAGGTCTCCTACGAGCAGTACTTC.

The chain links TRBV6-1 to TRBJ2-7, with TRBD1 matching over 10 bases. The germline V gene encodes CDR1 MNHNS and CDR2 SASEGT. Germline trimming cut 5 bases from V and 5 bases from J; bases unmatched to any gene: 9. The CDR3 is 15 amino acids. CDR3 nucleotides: TGTGCCAGCAGTCGAACGGGGACAGGGGCCCACGAGCAGTACTTC. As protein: CASSRTGTGAHEQYF.

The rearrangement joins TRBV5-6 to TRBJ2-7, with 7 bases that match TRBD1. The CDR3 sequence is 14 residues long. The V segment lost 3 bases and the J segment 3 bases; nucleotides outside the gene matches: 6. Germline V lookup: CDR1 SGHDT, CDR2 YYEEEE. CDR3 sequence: CASSWTGLNYEQYF. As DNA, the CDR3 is TGTGCCAGCAGCTGGACAGGACTGAACTACGAGCAGTACTTC.